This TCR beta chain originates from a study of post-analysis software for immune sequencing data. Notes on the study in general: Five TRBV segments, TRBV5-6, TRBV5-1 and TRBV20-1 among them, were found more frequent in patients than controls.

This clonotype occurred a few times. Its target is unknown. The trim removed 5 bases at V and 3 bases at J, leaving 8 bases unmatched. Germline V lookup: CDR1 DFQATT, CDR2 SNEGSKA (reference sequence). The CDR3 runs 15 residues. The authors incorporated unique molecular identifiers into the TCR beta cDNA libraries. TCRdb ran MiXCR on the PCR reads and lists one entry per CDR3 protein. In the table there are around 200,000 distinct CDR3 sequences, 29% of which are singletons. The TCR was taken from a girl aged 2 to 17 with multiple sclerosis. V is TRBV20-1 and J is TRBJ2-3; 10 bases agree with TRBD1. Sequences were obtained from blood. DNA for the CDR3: TGCAGTGCTTCCCGACAGGGGGCGAGGACAGATACGCAGTATTTT. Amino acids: CSASRQGARTDTQYF.